A selection of T cell receptor beta chains follows, all from one sample in a study of low-dose radiotherapy and immunotherapy resistance in tumors. TCRdb re-analysed the reads in MiXCR, keeping a single row per CDR3 protein. The data show more than 30,000 distinct CDR3 sequences, 45% to 50% seen once. Sequenced material: PBMCs, taken after low-dose radiotherapy plus immunotherapy. The receptors stem from a male donor with gallbladder cancer. Both conserved end residues are part of each CDR3.

v_call	j_call	cdr3_aa
TRBV29-1	TRBJ2-7	CSSGQGEGTYEQYF
TRBV18	TRBJ1-2	CASSPQVALPNYGYTF
TRBV12-3/TRBV12-4	TRBJ1-1	CASSLSEGNLEAFF
TRBV6-8	TRBJ1-5	CASSENRGGNQPQHF
TRBV20-1	TRBJ2-5	CSARPTNLAPGYF
TRBV4-3	TRBJ2-1	CASSQDHLGYNEQFF
TRBV15	TRBJ2-7	CATSRDLERGRHSHF
TRBV7-6	TRBJ2-4	CASGPTGLNIQYF
TRBV29-1	TRBJ1-1	CSVMTPLNTEAFF
TRBV5-1	TRBJ2-5	CASSLAGLGWKTQYF
TRBV5-1	TRBJ2-1	CASSLAGRATYSQFF
TRBV29-1	TRBJ2-5	CSVTTGEAGETQYF
TRBV29-1	TRBJ2-3	CSLGSGGGADTQYF
TRBV9	TRBJ2-5	CASSVGSGGMETQYF
TRBV18	TRBJ2-3	CASSPLVLERGSTDTQYF
TRBV11-3	TRBJ2-1	CASSLDLVASGGPQFF